The 3 T cell receptor beta chains below all came from one sample that was sequenced in a study of T-cell memory formation after mild COVID-19 (dated by TCRdb to 2020 to 2022). Preparation of the library involved 5' RACE. The sequencer listed for this sample is Illumina NovaSeq 6000. TCRdb handled the public reads itself, with Q25 trimming in fastp and clone calling in MiXCR, and kept productive beta chains. All rows with the same CDR3 protein become a single entry with the most common DNA and genes. A total of roughly 280,000 distinct CDR3 sequences appear in this sample, approximately 8% of them only once. Roughly 22% of the sample is held by the ten biggest clonotypes. Sample: PBMCs or a T cell subset sorted from them (not recorded which). The origin of the receptors is a man between 18 and 29 years old who had mild COVID-19 (a few samples of this study predate the infection). The sample titles of this study are shuffled in the database, so cell type and time point are left out; the donor was told from shared clones.

There are a few counts of this clonotype. The rearrangement joins TRBV7-3 to TRBJ1-1; 7 bases are a match to TRBD1. The CDR3 has 14 residues. The V gene's germline CDR1 is SGHTA and CDR2 FQGTGA. The J segment lost 3 bases and the V segment lost 6 bases, leaving 7 bases of the junction unmatched. The CDR3 here is CASRPTGSDTEAFF. In nucleotides, the CDR3 is TGTGCCAGCAGGCCGACAGGGTCGGACACTGAAGCTTTCTTT.

This clonotype was counted a few times. The rearrangement links TRBV6-6 to TRBJ2-2, with TRBD2 as a possible D gene (5 bases). With 4 bases removed from V and 8 bases from J, the gap between germline ends came to 11 bases. The CDR3 is 13 amino acids. In germline, CDR1 is MNHNY, CDR2 SVGAGI (reference sequence). CDR3 sequence (DNA): TGTGCCAGCAGTTCGGAGGTACCAGGGGAGCTGTTTTTT. This translates into CASSSEVPGELFF.

This clonotype was observed a handful of times. The chain joins TRBV5-1 to TRBJ2-5, with TRBD1 matching 7 bases. The CDR3 runs 16 residues. Germline assignment: CDR1 SGHRS and CDR2 YFSETQ. The junction had 7 bases not matched to a gene; V was cut back by 0 bases and J by 2 bases. The CDR3 reads CASSLVGTASQETQYF. The CDR3 nucleotides are TGCGCCAGCAGCTTGGTAGGGACAGCCAGTCAAGAGACCCAGTACTTC.